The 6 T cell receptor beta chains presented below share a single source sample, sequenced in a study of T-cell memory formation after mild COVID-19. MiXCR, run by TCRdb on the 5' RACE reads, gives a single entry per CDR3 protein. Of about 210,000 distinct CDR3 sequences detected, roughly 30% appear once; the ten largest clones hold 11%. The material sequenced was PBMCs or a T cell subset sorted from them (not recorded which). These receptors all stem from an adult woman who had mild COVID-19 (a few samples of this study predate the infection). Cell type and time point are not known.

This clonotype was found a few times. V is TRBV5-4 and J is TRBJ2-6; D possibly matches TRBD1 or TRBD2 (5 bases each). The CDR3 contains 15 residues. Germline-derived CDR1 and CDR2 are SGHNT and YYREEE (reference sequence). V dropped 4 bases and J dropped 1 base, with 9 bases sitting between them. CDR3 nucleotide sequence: TGTGCCAGCAGCCCCGAGGGGTCTGGGGCCAACGTCCTGACTTTC. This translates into CASSPEGSGANVLTF.

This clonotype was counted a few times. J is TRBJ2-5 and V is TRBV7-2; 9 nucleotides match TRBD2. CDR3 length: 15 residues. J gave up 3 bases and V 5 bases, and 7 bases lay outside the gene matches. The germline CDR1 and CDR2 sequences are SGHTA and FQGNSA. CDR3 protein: CASSAIAGVEETQYF. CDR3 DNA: TGTGCCAGCAGCGCGATAGCGGGAGTAGAAGAGACCCAGTACTTC.

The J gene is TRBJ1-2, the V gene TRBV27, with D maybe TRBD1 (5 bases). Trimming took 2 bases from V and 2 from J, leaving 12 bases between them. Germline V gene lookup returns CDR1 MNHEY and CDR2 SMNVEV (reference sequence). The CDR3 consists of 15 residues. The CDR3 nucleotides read TGTGCCAGCAGTTTAATCCCAGGGACCAACTATGGCTACACCTTC. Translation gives CASSLIPGTNYGYTF.

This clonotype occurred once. This CDR3 is CSARDELRQGLGAFF. The CDR3 region has the DNA TGCAGTGCTAGAGATGAATTGCGACAGGGGCTAGGAGCTTTCTTT. The chain couples TRBV20-1 to TRBJ1-1, with TRBD1 matching over 8 bases. This CDR3 is 15 amino acids long. Germline CDR1 and CDR2: DFQATT and SNEGSKA (reference sequence). V lost 0 bases, J lost 10 bases, and 13 bases stayed unmatched.

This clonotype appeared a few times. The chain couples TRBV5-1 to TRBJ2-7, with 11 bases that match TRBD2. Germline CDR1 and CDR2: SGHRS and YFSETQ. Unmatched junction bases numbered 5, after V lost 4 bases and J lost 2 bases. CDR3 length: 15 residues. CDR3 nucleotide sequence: TGCGCCAGCAGCATAACTAGCGGGAGCACCTACGAGCAGTACTTC. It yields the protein CASSITSGSTYEQYF. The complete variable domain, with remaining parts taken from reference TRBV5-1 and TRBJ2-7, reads KAGVTQTPRYLIKTRGQQVTLSCSPISGHRSVSWYQQTPGQGLQFLFEYFSETQRNKGNFPGRFSGRQFSNSRSEMNVSTLELGDSALYLCASSITSGSTYEQYFGPGTRLTVT.

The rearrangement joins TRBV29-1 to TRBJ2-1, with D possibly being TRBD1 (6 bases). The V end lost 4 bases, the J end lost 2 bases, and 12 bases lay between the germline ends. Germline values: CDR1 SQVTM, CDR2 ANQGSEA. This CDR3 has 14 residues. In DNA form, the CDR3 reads TGCAGCGTTGGAAGCGACAGGCCCTACAATGAGCAGTTCTTC. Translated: CSVGSDRPYNEQFF.